The next 2 T cell receptor beta chains were all read from a single sample in a study of blood T cells in healthy people across ages. Primed by a sample-barcoded 5' primer and a J-beta primer mix, a second PCR proceeded for 7 to 11 cycles. TCRdb processed the 5' RACE reads anew with MiXCR; each CDR3 protein has one entry. The data contain approximately 2,000,000 distinct CDR3 sequences, about two fifths of them seen just once; the ten biggest clones take up 23%. The material sequenced was blood. The source is a human donor in good health.

CDR3 loop: CASSSGGDTSTDTQYF. CDR3 sequence (DNA): TGTGCCAGCAGTAGCGGCGGAGATACTAGCACAGATACGCAGTATTTT. This chain links TRBV7-3 with TRBJ2-3; a weak D match, TRBD2 (6 bases). Between the trimmed V and J ends, which lost 6 bases and 0 bases, there was a span of 16 bases. The germline V gene encodes CDR1 SGHTA and CDR2 FQGTGA. This CDR3 is 16 amino acids long.

The J gene is TRBJ2-3, the V gene TRBV24-1; 10 bases line up with TRBD2. The CDR3 covers 19 residues. CDR1 and CDR2 from the germline V gene are KGHDR and SFDVKD. V trimming: 0 bases; J trimming: 0 bases; junction bases outside the gene matches: 8. The CDR3 loop is CATSDLYPSGGRSTDTQYF. As DNA, the CDR3 is TGTGCCACCAGTGATTTGTACCCTAGCGGGGGCCGCAGCACAGATACGCAGTATTTT.